This T cell receptor (beta chain) was recovered during a study of response to subunit inactivated influenza vaccine. In TCRdb, the RT-PCR reads were re-called with MiXCR into one record per CDR3 protein. The sample includes around 480,000 distinct CDR3 sequences, about 15% of them seen just once. Germline lookup yields CDR1 ENHRY and CDR2 SYGVKD. The CDR3 consists of 15 residues. The V end was cut by 6 bases, the J end by 0 bases, with 9 bases between. Remarks on this clonotype: Its antigen is undetermined.

General study results and limits: Only a handful of new T cells, the authors suggested, are recruited with each seasonal influenza vaccination.

The chain combines TRBV10-3 with TRBJ1-6; no firm D call. The source material was CD4+ T cells sorted from PBMCs, sampled around 25 months after vaccination. The receptor comes from a man between 50 and 69 years old who received an inactivated influenza vaccine. This chain's CDR3 is CAIRAESSYNSPLHF. The CDR3 DNA sequence: TGTGCCATCAGGGCAGAGAGCTCCTATAATTCACCCCTCCACTTT.